This TCR beta chain was identified in a study of patients and donors after allogeneic stem cell transplantation. One entry per CDR3 protein, called by TCRdb with MiXCR from the RT-PCR reads. The sample contains more than 850,000 distinct CDR3 sequences, approximately 19% of which appear only once. The sample holds a few counts of this clonotype. The V and J ends lost 3 bases and 3 bases, in that order; junction bases with no gene match: 11. The CDR3 has 17 residues. J is TRBJ1-5 and V is TRBV12-3 or TRBV12-4; 7 bases are shared with TRBD1. Sample: blood, either unsorted or a sorted T cell fraction (not recorded which). This TCR derives from a human donor who was either an allogeneic HSCT recipient or a stem cell or donor lymphocyte infusion donor (not recorded which). It is not recorded whose cells these are; they may come from a transplant donor. CDR3 sequence reads: CASSFGQAVAPNQPQHF. The CDR3 DNA sequence: TGTGCCAGCAGTTTCGGACAGGCGGTCGCCCCCAATCAGCCCCAGCATTTT.